This T cell receptor beta chain was captured by sequencing in a study of response to subunit inactivated influenza vaccine (dated by TCRdb to 2016 to 2019). In the study overall: Deep quantitative T cell receptor repertoire profiling was used in the study to track responses to a trivalent subunit inactivated influenza vaccine.

Interpreted using the paper, the time point label stands for: around 42 days after influenza vaccine administration. Cut back by 5 bases and 3 bases, the V and J ends lie 16 bases apart. The CDR3 starts with the cysteine, ends with the phenylalanine, and has 15 residues. Only CDR3 DNA is held: 45 bases, read in frame from base 1. The germline V gene gives CDR1 as MDHEN and CDR2 as SYDVKM. Summary of the overall study and its limitations: According to the authors, only a limited number of new T cells may be recruited by each seasonal influenza vaccination.

In its sample, this clonotype was seen a few times. It has no known antigen specificity. No base-level quality is on record; no much larger clone is a single base apart. Receptors were amplified or captured by RT-PCR. The sequencing machine was an Illumina HiSeq 2500. TCRdb took the public reads, trimmed them with fastp at Q25, ran MiXCR for clone calling and kept in-frame beta chains. Every CDR3 protein is listed once, alongside the most common genes and DNA of its rows. Within this sample are 150,000 to 200,000 distinct CDR3 sequences, with 11% of them counted one time only. The leading ten clones occupy around an eighth of the sample.

The rearranged chain carries TRBV28 and TRBJ2-5, with the D gene not confidently named. The clonotype originates from a man aged 50 to 59 who received an inactivated influenza vaccine. Donor details come from another sample of the same person, matched by shared clones. The sequences come from non-naive T cells sorted from PBMCs, collected about 40 days after vaccination. The cell subset or site label, as the study defines it: memory T cell fraction. The CDR3: CASSPLLGSKETQYF. The nucleotide sequence reads TGTGCCAGCAGTCCACTCCTGGGATCAAAAGAGACCCAGTACTTC.